This section outlines one T cell receptor (beta chain) sequence together with its context. This entry is derived from a study of blood T cell repertoires in COVID-19. Overall study: The samples span acute and convalescent COVID-19 from the United States, Italy and Spain. The cDNA or gDNA used as material had been derived from T cells, B-cell-depleted T cells, or PBMCs.

How the authors handled the data: The assay estimated nucleated cells by amplifying reference gene primers. The repertoire was sequenced with immunoSEQ multiplex PCR; TCRdb's copy has only in-frame clones and lacks some. V and J calls plus clone size are reproduced from that table; the DNA served to infer D and trimming. In the table there are some 74,000 clones, under 85% of which are singletons. CDR1 and CDR2 from the germline V gene are SGHDT and YYEEEE. Trimming stripped 3 bases from V and 2 bases from J, with 9 bases between. The CDR3 is made up of 15 amino acids. The source material was peripheral blood. The genes are TRBV5-6 and TRBJ1-6; D is perhaps TRBD1 (5 bases). The origin of this receptor is a woman aged 45 to 65 with acute or convalescent COVID-19. CDR3 sequence reads: CASSWRQPYNSPLHF. The CDR3 coding sequence is TGTGCCAGCAGCTGGAGACAGCCCTATAATTCACCCCTCCACTTT.